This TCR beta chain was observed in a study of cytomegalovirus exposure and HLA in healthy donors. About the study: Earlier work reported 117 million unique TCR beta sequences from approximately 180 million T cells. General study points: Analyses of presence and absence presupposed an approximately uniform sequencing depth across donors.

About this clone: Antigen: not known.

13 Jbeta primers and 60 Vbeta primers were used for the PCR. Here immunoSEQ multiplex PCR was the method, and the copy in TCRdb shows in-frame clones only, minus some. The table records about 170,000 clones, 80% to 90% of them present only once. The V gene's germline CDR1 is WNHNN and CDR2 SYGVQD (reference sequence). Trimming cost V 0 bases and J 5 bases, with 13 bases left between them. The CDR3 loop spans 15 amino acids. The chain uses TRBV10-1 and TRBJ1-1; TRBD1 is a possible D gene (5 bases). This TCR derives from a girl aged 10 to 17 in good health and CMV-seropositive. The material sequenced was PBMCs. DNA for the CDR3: TGCGCCAGCAGTGAGTCTAAAAGGGGATATACTGAAGCTTTCTTT. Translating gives CASSESKRGYTEAFF.